A single T cell receptor (beta chain) is shown here with its context. The data were obtained in a study of cytomegalovirus exposure and HLA in healthy donors. Primers included in the PCR were 60 Vbeta and 13 Jbeta primers. Data came from immunoSEQ multiplex PCR; TCRdb stores just in-frame clones and leaves some out. The profile shows roughly 200,000 clones, approximately 80% of them singletons. The CDR3 contains 16 residues. CDR1 is SGHKS and CDR2 is YYEKEE in the germline V gene (reference sequence). Deletions cut 4 bases from V and 2 bases from J, with 19 bases between. The origin of this receptor is a woman aged 25 to 39 in good health and CMV-seronegative. The sample was PBMCs. The V gene is TRBV5-5, the J gene TRBJ2-7; TRBD2 might be the D (6 bases). CDR3 in amino acids: CASSRFKGREPYEQYF. CDR3 nucleotides: TGTGCCAGCAGCCGGTTTAAGGGGCGGGAACCCTACGAGCAGTACTTC. Supplemented by reference TRBV5-5 and TRBJ2-7, the full variable domain reads DAGVTQSPTHLIKTRGQQVTLRCSPISGHKSVSWYQQVLGQGPQFIFQYYEKEERGRGNFPDRFSARQFPNYSSELNVNALLLGDSALYLCASSRFKGREPYEQYFGPGTRLTVT.